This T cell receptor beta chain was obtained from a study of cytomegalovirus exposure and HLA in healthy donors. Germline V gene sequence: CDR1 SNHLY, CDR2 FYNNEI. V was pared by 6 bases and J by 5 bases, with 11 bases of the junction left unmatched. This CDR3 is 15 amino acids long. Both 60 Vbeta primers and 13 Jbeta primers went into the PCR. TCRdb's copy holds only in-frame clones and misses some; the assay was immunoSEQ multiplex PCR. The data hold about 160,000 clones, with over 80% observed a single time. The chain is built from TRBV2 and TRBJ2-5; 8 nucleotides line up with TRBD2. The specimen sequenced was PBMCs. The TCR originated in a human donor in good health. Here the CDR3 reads CASRLRGASAETQYF. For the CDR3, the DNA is TGTGCCAGCAGGTTGCGGGGGGCCTCGGCGGAGACCCAGTACTTC.